Following are 21 T cell receptor beta chains from one sample sequenced in a study of cytomegalovirus exposure and HLA in healthy donors. The PCR used 60 Vbeta and 13 Jbeta primers. Measured with immunoSEQ multiplex PCR; TCRdb has only the in-frame clones, and not every one. Of 150,000 or so clones in the sample, around 77% were seen once. Sequencing was carried out using PBMCs. The receptors shown here come from a woman aged 25 to 45 in good health and CMV-seronegative.

This clone appeared a few times. The rearrangement uses TRBV29-1 and TRBJ2-3; D gene unclear. V was shortened by 7 bases and J by 1 base, with 15 bases between the two germline ends. The CDR3 is 14 amino acids. Germline V gene sequence: CDR1 SQVTM, CDR2 ANQGSEA. The chain's CDR3 is CSASPSVRTDTQYF. The DNA for the CDR3 is TGCAGCGCATCCCCTTCGGTTCGCACAGATACGCAGTATTTT.

In the case of this clone: Other DNA sequences in the sample encode the same CDR3. The chain combines TRBV5-1 with TRBJ1-4; possibly TRBD1 for D (6 bases). This CDR3 spans 14 amino acids. Germline V gene lookup returns CDR1 SGHRS and CDR2 YFSETQ. The V and J ends lost 0 bases and 3 bases respectively, with 6 bases between them. CDR3 in DNA: TGCGCCAGCAGCTTGGAGGGGGCTAATGAAAAACTGTTTTTT. It is translated as CASSLEGANEKLFF.

This clone was seen only a few times. This sequence joins TRBV4-2 and TRBJ2-7; D may be TRBD1 (6 bases). CDR3 length: 15 amino acids. The V and J ends lost 0 bases and 3 bases respectively, with 12 bases between them. Germline CDR1 and CDR2: LGHNA and YNFKEQ. CDR3 loop: CASSQEGQGNYEQYF. The CDR3 nucleotides are TGTGCCAGCAGCCAAGAAGGGCAGGGGAACTACGAGCAGTACTTC.

The gene calls are TRBV7-2 and TRBJ2-3; perhaps TRBD1 as D (6 bases). The CDR3 is made up of 15 amino acids. Trimming removed 3 bases from V and 6 bases from J, with 16 bases in between. The germline V gene has CDR1 SGHTA and CDR2 FQGNSA. The DNA of the CDR3 is TGTGCCAGCAGCTTTGGTCAGGGGCATGGGGATACGCAGTATTTT. Its translation is CASSFGQGHGDTQYF.

Details on this clone: The germline gene is not matched at one end of the junction; a read error may be the cause. The chain has TRBV18 and TRBJ1-5; 8 bases match TRBD1. The CDR3 contains 15 residues. CDR1 and CDR2 (germline): KGHSH, LQKENI. DNA of the CDR3: TGTGCCGGCTCAGAGACAGGGGCCTCCAATCAGCCCCAGCATTTT. It encodes CAGSETGASNQPQHF.

The J gene is TRBJ1-1, the V gene TRBV5-1; 10 bases map to TRBD1. The CDR3 extends over 17 amino acids. Trimming cost V 3 bases and J 6 bases; bases outside gene matches: 14. Germline values: CDR1 SGHRS, CDR2 YFSETQ. The CDR3 coding sequence is TGCGCCAGCAGCTGGGGGACAGGGGCCATCCTGGGGGCTGAAGCTTTCTTT. It translates to CASSWGTGAILGAEAFF.

The rearrangement links TRBV6-1 to TRBJ1-2, with TRBD1 matching over 8 bases. There are 12 residues in the CDR3. Trimming cost V 4 bases and J 5 bases; bases outside gene matches: 0. Germline V gene data show CDR1 as MNHNS and CDR2 as SASEGT. The DNA for the CDR3 is TGTGCCAGCAGTGGGACAGGGTATGGCTACACCTTC. Its protein product is CASSGTGYGYTF.

In this sample, this clone is medium-sized (0.01 to 0.1%). The chain joins TRBV4-1 to TRBJ1-1, with D possibly matching TRBD1 (5 bases). Germline CDR1 is MGHRA and CDR2 is YSYEKL. This CDR3 region has 14 residues. With 0 bases removed from V and 11 bases from J, the gap between germline ends came to 16 bases. This CDR3 reads CASSQEGEGRRAFF. The DNA of the CDR3 is TGCGCCAGCAGCCAAGAGGGGGAGGGGCGCCGGGCTTTCTTT.

This clone was detected once. The V and J genes are TRBV6-1 and TRBJ2-7; 12 positions agree with TRBD2. The germline V gene encodes CDR1 MNHNS and CDR2 SASEGT. This CDR3 has 15 amino acids. J gave up 2 bases and V 6 bases, and 5 bases lay outside the gene matches. In nucleotides, the CDR3 is TGTGCCAGCAGGAGGACTAGCGGGGATACCTACGAGCAGTACTTC. Its translation: CASRRTSGDTYEQYF.

This chain uses TRBV5-4 with TRBJ2-2, with 8 bases aligning to TRBD1. CDR1 is SGHNT, CDR2 YYREEE, per germline (reference sequence). Trimming at V came to 4 bases and at J to 2 bases, leaving 10 bases not matched to a gene. This CDR3 region has 17 residues. The CDR3 spells CASSRVIGTGNTGELFF. CDR3 nucleotide sequence: TGTGCCAGCAGCCGCGTTATTGGGACAGGAAACACCGGGGAGCTGTTTTTT.

V usage is TRBV20-1 and J usage is TRBJ1-2; D gene uncertain. The V gene lost 4 bases and the J gene lost 8 bases, with 11 bases spanning the gap. The CDR3 sequence is 11 residues long. CDR1 is DFQATT, CDR2 SNEGSKA, per germline (reference sequence). The CDR3 region is CSATIPGGYTF. In DNA, the CDR3 is TGCAGTGCTACGATACCGGGGGGCTACACCTTC.

The V call is TRBV2, the J call TRBJ2-7; D perhaps matches TRBD2 (5 bases). The CDR3 extends over 14 amino acids. Germline lookup yields CDR1 SNHLY and CDR2 FYNNEI. The V and J ends lost 8 bases and 0 bases respectively, with 14 bases between them. The CDR3 DNA is TGTGCCAGCCTCACCGTGGGGAGCTCCTACGAGCAGTACTTC. It codes for CASLTVGSSYEQYF.

The chain couples TRBV19 to TRBJ1-3, with D possibly matching TRBD1 (6 bases). Trimming removed 6 bases from V and 5 bases from J, with 14 bases in between. The CDR3 is made up of 14 amino acids. Germline V lookup: CDR1 LNHDA, CDR2 SQIVND (reference sequence). The CDR3 here is CASRDRAKRNTIYF. The CDR3 DNA follows: TGTGCCAGTAGGGACAGAGCTAAGAGAAACACCATATATTTT. Full variable domain (remainder filled in from reference TRBV19 and TRBJ1-3): DGGITQSPKYLFRKEGQNVTLSCEQNLNHDAMYWYRQDPGQGLRLIYYSQIVNDFQKGDIAEGYSVSREKKESFPLTVTSAQKNPTAFYLCASRDRAKRNTIYFGEGSWLTVV.

The chain has TRBV25-1 and TRBJ1-1; the D gene is possibly TRBD1 (6 bases). V gave up 8 bases and J gave up 1 base, with 11 bases separating them. The CDR3 loop spans 13 amino acids. Germline CDR1 reads MGHDK; CDR2 reads SYGVNS. CDR3 residues: CASQGRQNTEAFF. For the CDR3, the DNA is TGTGCCAGCCAGGGGCGGCAGAACACTGAAGCTTTCTTT. Filled out from reference TRBV25-1 and TRBJ1-1, the complete variable domain reads EADIYQTPRYLVIGTGKKITLECSQTMGHDKMYWYQQDPGMELHLIHYSYGVNSTEKGDLSSESTVSRIRTEHFPLTLESARPSHTSQYLCASQGRQNTEAFFGQGTRLTVV.

The chain is built from TRBV5-1 and TRBJ2-5; no clear D. The J call is doubtful: the DNA matches TRBJ2-7 better. Germline-derived CDR1 and CDR2 are SGHRS and YFSETQ. The CDR3 totals 12 residues. DNA of the CDR3: TGCGCCAGCAGCAAGGAGTTCAACGAGCAGTACTTC. Its translation: CASSKEFNEQYF.

V is TRBV2 and J is TRBJ1-1; 8 positions match TRBD1. This CDR3 has 15 residues. J lost 1 base, V lost 7 bases, and 8 bases had no gene match. Germline V gene data show CDR1 as SNHLY and CDR2 as FYNNEI. CDR3 bases: TGTGCCAGCATCAGGACAGGGAATGGGAACACTGAAGCTTTCTTT. Protein product: CASIRTGNGNTEAFF.

This clone appeared a single time. The V gene is TRBV19, the J gene TRBJ1-4; D remains ambiguous. The CDR3 totals 17 residues. V was cut by 2 bases and J by 5 bases, with 18 bases left in between. Germline CDR1 is LNHDA and CDR2 is SQIVND (reference sequence). The CDR3 DNA reads as TGTGCCAGTAGTATAACAGCCGCCCCGGTCCTCAATGAAAAACTGTTTTTT. Amino acids: CASSITAAPVLNEKLFF.

This clone was seen a few times. The rearrangement uses TRBV20-1 and TRBJ1-1; a possible D gene is TRBD1 (6 bases). Trimming pared 6 bases from V and 10 bases from J, leaving 12 bases between. This CDR3 is 10 amino acids long. CDR1 is DFQATT and CDR2 is SNEGSKA in the germline V gene (reference sequence). The CDR3 DNA sequence: TGCAGTGCATCCCAGGGGCGAGCTTTCTTT. Its translation: CSASQGRAFF.

This chain connects TRBV29-1 to TRBJ1-2, with TRBD1 matching 7 bases. The germline CDR1 and CDR2 sequences are SQVTM and ANQGSEA. V dropped 4 bases and J dropped 1; count of bases not matched to a gene: 6. The CDR3 extends over 14 amino acids. CDR3 loop: CSVVGGQSNYGYTF. As DNA, the CDR3 is TGCAGCGTTGTGGGGGGACAGAGTAACTATGGCTACACCTTC.

J is TRBJ2-7 and V is TRBV7-9; the D gene is possibly TRBD1 (6 bases). The CDR3 is made up of 13 amino acids. Per the germline V gene, CDR1 is SEHNR and CDR2 is FQNEAQ (reference sequence). V was cut by 4 bases and J by 1 base, with 8 bases left in between. The CDR3 DNA sequence: TGTGCCAGCAGCTCCGGGACATCCTACGAGCAGTACTTC. Its translation is CASSSGTSYEQYF.

This clone showed up just a few times. This chain uses TRBV28 with TRBJ1-5, with 7 bases matching TRBD1. This CDR3 has 15 residues. The V and J ends lost 2 bases and 2 bases, in that order; junction bases with no gene match: 3. CDR1 MDHEN and CDR2 SYDVKM come from the germline V gene. CDR3 nucleotides: TGTGCCAGCAGTTTACAGGGGGAAGGCAATCAGCCCCAGCATTTT. Amino acid sequence: CASSLQGEGNQPQHF.